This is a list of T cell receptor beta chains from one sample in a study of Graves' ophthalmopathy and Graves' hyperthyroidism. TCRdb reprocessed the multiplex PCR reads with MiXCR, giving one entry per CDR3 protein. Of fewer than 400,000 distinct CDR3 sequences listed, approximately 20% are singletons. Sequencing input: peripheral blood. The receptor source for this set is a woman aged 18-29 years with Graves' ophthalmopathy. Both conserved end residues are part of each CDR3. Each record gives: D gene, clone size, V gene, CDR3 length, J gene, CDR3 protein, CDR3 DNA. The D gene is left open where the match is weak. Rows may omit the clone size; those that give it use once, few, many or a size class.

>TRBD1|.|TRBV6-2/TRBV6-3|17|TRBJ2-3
CASSYSPRGQGTDTQYF
TGTGCCAGCAGTTACTCGCCGAGAGGACAGGGCACAGATACGCAGTATTTT
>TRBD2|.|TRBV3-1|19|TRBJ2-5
CASSQDRRLAGGPKETQYF
TGTGCCAGCAGCCAAGATCGTCGACTAGCGGGAGGGCCAAAAGAGACCCAGTACTTC
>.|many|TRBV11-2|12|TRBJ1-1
CASSLGAPEAFF
TGTGCCAGCAGCTTAGGGGCACCTGAAGCTTTCTTT
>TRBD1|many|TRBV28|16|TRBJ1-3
CASTVTGISSGNTIYF
TGTGCCAGCACCGTGACAGGGATTAGCTCTGGAAACACCATATATTTT
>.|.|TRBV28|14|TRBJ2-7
CASSFRGGTHEQYF
TGTGCCAGCAGTTTCAGGGGCGGTACGCACGAGCAGTACTTC
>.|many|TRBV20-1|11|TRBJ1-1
CRAAVNTEAFF
TGCAGAGCAGCAGTGAACACTGAAGCTTTCTTT
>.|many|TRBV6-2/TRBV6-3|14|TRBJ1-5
CASRAGYRNQPQHF
TGTGCCAGCAGGGCAGGGTACCGCAATCAGCCCCAGCATTTT
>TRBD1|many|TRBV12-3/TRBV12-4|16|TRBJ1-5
CASKRTGGVDNQPQHF
TGTGCCAGCAAGAGGACAGGGGGCGTTGACAATCAGCCCCAGCATTTT
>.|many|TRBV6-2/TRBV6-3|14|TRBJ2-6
CASGPWAGANVLTF
TGTGCCAGCGGCCCCTGGGCTGGGGCCAACGTCCTGACTTTC
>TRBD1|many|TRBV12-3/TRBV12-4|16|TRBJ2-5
CASRSEDRGQEETQYF
TGTGCCAGCAGATCCGAAGACAGGGGGCAAGAAGAGACCCAGTACTTC
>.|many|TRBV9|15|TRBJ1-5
CASSVGFYSNQPQHF
TGTGCCAGCAGCGTAGGGTTTTATAGCAATCAGCCCCAGCATTTT